Detailed here is one T cell receptor beta chain. Its antigen is not known. CDR1 is MNHEY and CDR2 is SMNVEV in the germline V gene (reference sequence). The CDR3 is made up of 13 amino acids. The germline V and J ends were trimmed by 3 bases and 5 bases, with 11 bases remaining between them. Generated by immunoSEQ multiplex PCR, the TCRdb table keeps only in-frame clones and is missing some. The profile covers roughly 700,000 clones, with around 74% appearing a single time and 1.5% to 2% taken by the ten largest. This specimen comes from a study of shared clonotypes between healthy human individuals. General observations from the study: Estimated clonotype richness was generally higher in naive than memory subsets. Only a few donors were included, so the genetic and exposure-history diversity represented was limited.

This chain joins TRBV27 and TRBJ2-7; perhaps TRBD2 as D (5 bases). The sequencing sample was made of memory CD4+ T cells sorted from blood. Indicated subset: CD45RA-negative fraction. This sequence originates from a woman in her 30s in good health. The CDR3 sequence: CASSFWGADEQYF. The CDR3 coding sequence is TGTGCCAGCAGTTTCTGGGGAGCCGACGAGCAGTACTTC.